What follows is one T cell receptor (beta chain) and its context. This clone's antigen is unknown. No much larger clonotype is one base removed from it; base qualities were not supplied. The data belong to a study of blood T cell repertoires in COVID-19 (dated by TCRdb to about 2020). Study-wide context: The collaborator samples originated in the United States, Italy and Spain and spanned the acute and convalescent phases of COVID-19. The prospective study material was composed of cDNA or gDNA derived from T cells, B-cell-depleted T cells, or PBMCs. Deeply sampled blood TCRbeta repertoires from subjects exposed to, actively infected with, or recovered from COVID-19 were included in the dataset. The repertoires were released in a freely available public database meant as a resource for research on the immune response to SARS-CoV-2. The samples were drawn from two sources: the first 160 participants of the ongoing ImmuneRACE study, and 950 to 1,500 subjects contributed by 6 global collaborators. The sample metadata nearly always contained a de-identified subject ID, COVID-19 status, age in years and sex. HLA class I and class II types, where available, came from metadata supplied by the sample provider rather than from assay-based typing. The full study reports these points: How much clinical and demographic metadata was included differed by source and by participant, and the metadata was provided uncurated.

TCRbeta CDR3 regions were amplified from genomic DNA using the immunoSEQ Assay, a bias-controlled multiplex PCR. In the paper's pipeline: The number of nucleated cells in each sample was estimated from the amplification of reference gene primers within the assay. To quantify the absolute abundance of each unique TCRbeta CDR3 rearrangement, sequence reads were collapsed and filtered. For each sample, productive Simpson clonality was calculated as the square root of Simpson's diversity index over productive rearrangements. TCRdb stores this immuneACCESS table with in-frame sequences only. Part of the clones is absent; in the studies checked, under half of the shortfall reflects unresolved V genes, and no reason is known for the rest. The V and J calls and clone size were taken over from that table, and D and trimming were inferred from the DNA. The sample contains roughly 140,000 clones, 80% to 90% of them found a single time. Together, the top ten hold more than 2% of the sample.

Whole blood was collected in K2EDTA tubes by collaborating institutions according to the institutions' own protocols. Collaborator samples were shipped for TCRbeta analysis as frozen whole blood, isolated PBMCs, or DNA extracted from either sample type. The CDR3 measures 13 amino acids from cysteine to phenylalanine. The kept DNA is CDR3 alone, 39 bases in frame from the first base. V is shortened by 7 bases, J by 1 base, and the region joining them spans 11 bases. From a lookup of the germline V gene, CDR1 and CDR2 are SGHDT and YYEEEE. The sequence is built from TRBV5-6 and TRBJ2-5; the best D guess is TRBD2, with 6 bases matching. The TCR sequence derives from a woman in her 70s with acute or convalescent COVID-19. The sample was peripheral blood. For the CDR3, the sequence is CASAPGLQETQYF. The DNA sequence is as follows: TGTGCCAGCGCCCCGGGACTCCAAGAGACCCAGTACTTC.